A selection of T cell receptor beta chains follows, all from one sample in a study of circulating CD8 cells and anti-PD-1 response in melanoma. TCRdb re-called the reads through MiXCR, storing one row per CDR3 protein. The sample holds about 680 distinct CDR3 sequences; roughly 13% are singletons and the top ten take approximately 46%. This specimen was CD8+ T cells from PBMCs, taken at baseline or after one month of anti-PD-1 therapy (not recorded which). The receptors here all came from a human donor with melanoma. The CDR3 runs from the conserved cysteine through the conserved F or W. The D gene is left open where the match is weak. Clone sizes are given selectively: once, few, many, or a class where the clone is expanded.

size	V	D	J	CDR3	DNA
medium-sized	TRBV7-2	.	TRBJ1-1	CASSLAVSPNTEAFF	TGTGCCAGCAGCTTAGCGGTCAGTCCCAACACTGAAGCTTTCTTT
few	TRBV6-4	.	TRBJ2-1	CASSDDLNNEQFF	TGTGCCAGCAGTGACGACCTCAACAATGAGCAGTTCTTC
large	TRBV27	.	TRBJ2-3	CASSLGLGGDTQYF	TGTGCCAGCAGCCTCGGACTAGGGGGAGATACGCAGTATTTT
medium-sized	TRBV28	.	TRBJ1-3	CASSIPPVGNTIYF	TGTGCCAGCAGTATCCCACCGGTTGGAAACACCATATATTTT
medium-sized	TRBV6-2/TRBV6-3	TRBD2	TRBJ2-1	CASSGRLASGYNEQFF	TGTGCCAGCAGTGGACGACTGGCTAGCGGTTACAATGAGCAGTTCTTC
medium-sized	TRBV6-1	.	TRBJ2-5	CASSEGDGTGGETQYF	TGTGCCAGCAGTGAAGGGGACGGCACTGGGGGGGAGACCCAGTACTTC
medium-sized	TRBV11-2	.	TRBJ2-7	CASSLDAVYEQYF	TGTGCCAGCAGCTTAGATGCTGTCTACGAGCAGTACTTC
medium-sized	TRBV7-2	TRBD2	TRBJ2-7	CASSLLVSGRMGSYEQYF	TGTGCCAGCAGCTTATTAGTCAGCGGGAGAATGGGGTCCTACGAGCAGTACTTC
medium-sized	TRBV6-5	TRBD1	TRBJ2-7	CASTGTGVYEQYF	TGTGCCAGCACCGGGACAGGGGTCTACGAGCAGTACTTC
few	TRBV19	TRBD2	TRBJ2-1	CASTPLSGRDYNEQFF	TGTGCCAGTACTCCTCTCAGCGGGAGAGACTACAATGAGCAGTTCTTC
.	TRBV5-4	TRBD2	TRBJ2-7	CASSFPSGANEQYF	TGTGCCAGCAGCTTTCCTAGCGGGGCCAACGAGCAGTACTTC
medium-sized	TRBV18	.	TRBJ2-2	CASSPRQDTTGELFF	TGTGCCAGCTCACCCCGACAGGACACCACCGGGGAGCTGTTTTTT
medium-sized	TRBV27	.	TRBJ2-1	CASSLEMGLAVNEQFF	TGTGCCAGCAGTTTAGAAATGGGGCTAGCTGTGAATGAGCAGTTCTTC
.	TRBV3-1	.	TRBJ2-1	CASSQEGGEQFF	TGTGCCAGCAGCCAAGAGGGGGGTGAGCAGTTCTTC
medium-sized	TRBV28	TRBD1	TRBJ2-7	CASRDSSTYEQYF	TGTGCCAGCCGGGACAGCTCTACGTACGAGCAGTACTTC
.	TRBV12-3/TRBV12-4	.	TRBJ1-5	CASSMGNQPRHF	TGTGCCAGCAGTATGGGGAATCAGCCCCGGCATTTT
medium-sized	TRBV25-1	TRBD1	TRBJ1-1	CASSPQRTGILTEAFF	TGTGCCAGCAGTCCCCAAAGGACAGGGATCTTAACTGAAGCTTTCTTT
few	TRBV25-1	.	TRBJ1-2	CASSELGREQNYGYTF	TGTGCCAGCAGTGAATTAGGTCGGGAACAGAACTATGGCTACACCTTC
large	TRBV19	.	TRBJ1-1	CASSMLSQGAEAFF	TGTGCCAGTAGTATGTTATCTCAGGGCGCTGAAGCTTTCTTT
medium-sized	TRBV18	.	TRBJ2-7	CASSPDRLNPYF	TGTGCCAGCTCACCGGACAGATTGAACCCGTACTTC
few	TRBV28	.	TRBJ2-5	CASSPKRTQYF	TGTGCCAGCAGTCCGAAACGGACCCAGTACTTC
medium-sized	TRBV7-2	.	TRBJ2-3	CASSLRDSSLDTQYF	TGTGCCAGCAGCCTACGGGACTCCTCACTAGATACGCAGTATTTT
hyperexpanded	TRBV2	.	TRBJ1-5	CASESRPVYSNQPQHF	TGTGCCAGCGAATCCCGTCCGGTTTATAGCAATCAGCCCCAGCATTTT
medium-sized	TRBV27	.	TRBJ2-6	CATQVSGANVLTF	TGTGCCACCCAGGTCTCTGGGGCCAACGTCCTGACTTTC
medium-sized	TRBV28	.	TRBJ1-1	CASSLEGIEAFF	TGTGCCAGCAGTTTAGAGGGGATCGAAGCTTTCTTT
medium-sized	TRBV21-1	.	TRBJ2-1	CASSTRGGVWNEQFF	TGTGCCAGCAGCACCCGGGGCGGGGTTTGGAATGAGCAGTTCTTC
.	TRBV28	.	TRBJ1-4	CASSSTGDNEKLFF	TGTGCCAGCAGTTCCACAGGCGATAATGAAAAACTGTTTTTT
medium-sized	TRBV27	.	TRBJ1-4	CASTRGINEKLFF	TGTGCCAGCACCCGGGGTATCAATGAAAAACTGTTTTTT
medium-sized	TRBV27	.	TRBJ2-7	CASSLFWSSRGEQYF	TGTGCCAGCAGTTTATTCTGGTCCTCCCGTGGCGAGCAGTACTTC
hyperexpanded	TRBV4-3	.	TRBJ2-1	CASSLTRDRNNEQFF	TGCGCCAGCAGCCTGACTCGGGACCGAAACAATGAGCAGTTCTTC
medium-sized	TRBV3-1	.	TRBJ1-2	CASSQDREPSNYGYTF	TGTGCCAGCAGCCAAGATAGGGAACCCTCTAACTATGGCTACACCTTC
medium-sized	TRBV27	.	TRBJ1-2	CASSSTPNYGYTF	TGTGCCAGCAGTTCGACCCCTAACTATGGCTACACCTTC
large	TRBV28	TRBD2	TRBJ2-3	CASRFRASGRNTDTQYF	TGTGCCAGCCGATTCAGGGCTAGCGGGAGGAATACAGATACGCAGTATTTT
medium-sized	TRBV19	.	TRBJ2-2	CASSITVVETGELFF	TGTGCCAGTAGTATAACGGTCGTGGAAACCGGGGAGCTGTTTTTT
.	TRBV7-2	TRBD2	TRBJ2-1	CASSLEPAGGLENEQFF	TGTGCCAGCAGCTTAGAACCAGCGGGAGGGCTTGAGAATGAGCAGTTCTTC
large	TRBV25-1	TRBD1	TRBJ1-1	CASSPQGTGILTEAFF	TGTGCCAGCAGTCCCCAAGGGACAGGGATCTTAACTGAAGCTTTCTTT
.	TRBV5-8	.	TRBJ2-7	CASSFTNRDEQYF	TGTGCCAGCAGCTTTACAAACAGGGACGAGCAGTACTTC
medium-sized	TRBV18	TRBD1	TRBJ2-3	CASSRSGDRGDTQYF	TGTGCCAGCTCGCGATCCGGCGACAGGGGAGATACGCAGTATTTT
large	TRBV29-1	TRBD1	TRBJ2-1	CSVAGGSYNEQFF	TGCAGCGTTGCAGGGGGCTCTTACAATGAGCAGTTCTTC
medium-sized	TRBV29-1	.	TRBJ1-4	CSVEGGPINEKLFF	TGCAGCGTTGAAGGCGGACCGATCAATGAAAAACTGTTTTTT
large	TRBV19	TRBD1	TRBJ1-5	CASSISTGVDQPQHF	TGTGCCAGTAGTATATCGACAGGGGTGGACCAGCCCCAGCATTTT
few	TRBV19	TRBD1	TRBJ1-1	CASSTPGQGADTEAFF	TGTGCCAGTAGTACCCCGGGACAGGGGGCTGACACTGAAGCTTTCTTT
hyperexpanded	TRBV9	.	TRBJ2-2	CASSGSDPGELFF	TGTGCCAGCAGCGGTAGCGACCCCGGGGAGCTGTTTTTT
few	TRBV13	.	TRBJ2-4	CASSSFSQLGLAKNIQYF	TGTGCCAGCAGCTCCTTCAGCCAGTTGGGGCTAGCCAAAAACATTCAGTACTTC
.	TRBV2	.	TRBJ2-7	CASSDSVADEQYF	TGTGCCAGCAGTGACTCGGTGGCGGACGAGCAGTACTTC
few	TRBV9	.	TRBJ2-7	CARMDAPYEQYF	TGTGCCAGGATGGACGCCCCCTACGAGCAGTACTTC
medium-sized	TRBV27	.	TRBJ1-1	CASSLGGITEAFF	TGTGCCAGCAGTTTAGGGGGTATCACTGAAGCTTTCTTT
hyperexpanded	TRBV25-1	.	TRBJ2-7	CASSESDSSYEQYF	TGTGCCAGCAGTGAATCGGACAGTTCATACGAGCAGTACTTC
large	TRBV27	TRBD1	TRBJ2-7	CASSPHEGGRQYF	TGTGCCAGCAGCCCCCACGAAGGGGGCAGGCAGTACTTC
medium-sized	TRBV4-1	.	TRBJ2-3	CASSPGESHTDTQYF	TGCGCCAGCAGCCCCGGTGAGAGTCACACAGATACGCAGTATTTT
large	TRBV4-1	TRBD1	TRBJ1-1	CASSQVQGALNTEAFF	TGCGCCAGCAGCCAAGTACAGGGGGCCTTGAACACTGAAGCTTTCTTT
.	TRBV28	.	TRBJ2-2	CTSRPTGIGELFF	TGTACCAGCAGACCTACAGGGATTGGGGAGCTGTTTTTT